This entry lists 16 T cell receptor beta chains sequenced from one sample in a study of OX40 agonist ivuxolimab in advanced cancers. The table came from immunoSEQ multiplex PCR; TCRdb's copy has only in-frame clones and leaves some out. Of tens of thousands of clones listed, roughly 80% are singletons. This material consisted of CD4+ or CD8+ T cells sorted from blood, taken in a trial of the OX40 agonist ivuxolimab. These receptors were obtained from an adult with an advanced solid tumor such as melanoma, head and neck, liver or kidney cancer.

The chain carries TRBV7-6 and TRBJ2-5; TRBD2 matches 13 bases. CDR1 SGHVS and CDR2 FNYEAQ come from the germline V gene. There are 15 residues in the CDR3. V shed 5 bases, J shed 7 bases, and the junction held 7 bases outside the gene matches. The CDR3 nucleotides are TGTGCCAGCAGCCTGACTAGCGGGGGGCCGGGGACCCAGTACTTC. Its protein is CASSLTSGGPGTQYF.

V usage is TRBV7-6 and J usage is TRBJ1-1; no firm D call. Germline CDR1 is SGHVS and CDR2 is FNYEAQ. Between the trimmed V and J ends, which lost 1 base and 6 bases, there was a span of 9 bases. This CDR3 is 13 amino acids long. CDR3 nucleotide sequence: TGTGCCAGCAGCTTAGACCCCACAGCTGAAGCTTTCTTT. It encodes CASSLDPTAEAFF.

The chain joins TRBV5-8 to TRBJ2-1; D remains ambiguous. The germline gives CDR1 SGHTS, CDR2 YDEGEE. The CDR3 covers 14 residues. V shed 4 bases and J shed 6 bases, with 14 bases lying between them. This chain's CDR3 is CASSPAGLSNEQFF. CDR3 nucleotide sequence: TGTGCCAGCAGCCCGGCCGGGTTGTCCAATGAGCAGTTCTTC. Variable domain in full (rest from reference TRBV5-8 and TRBJ2-1): EAGVTQSPTHLIKTRGQQATLRCSPISGHTSVYWYQQALGLGLQFLLWYDEGEERNRGNFPPRFSGRQFPNYSSELNVNALELEDSALYLCASSPAGLSNEQFFGPGTRLTVL.

This clone occurred a few times. V is TRBV19 and J is TRBJ2-7; TRBD2 aligns across 12 bases. The germline CDR1 and CDR2 sequences are LNHDA and SQIVND (reference sequence). The V and J ends lost 3 bases and 3 bases, in that order; junction bases with no gene match: 3. The CDR3 extends over 15 amino acids. The CDR3 sequence: CASSMGLAGFYEQYF. In DNA form, the CDR3 reads TGTGCCAGTAGTATGGGACTAGCGGGCTTCTACGAGCAGTACTTC.

The rearrangement links TRBV19 to TRBJ2-3, with D maybe TRBD1 (5 bases). V was shortened by 4 bases and J by 7 bases, with 9 bases between the two germline ends. Germline CDR1 reads LNHDA; CDR2 reads SQIVND (reference sequence). The CDR3 totals 12 residues. CDR3 sequence (DNA): TGTGCCAGTAGTACCGGACACCATACGCAGTATTTT. Protein product: CASSTGHHTQYF.

In this sample, this clone turned up once. The rearrangement joins TRBV9 to TRBJ1-4, with 11 bases lining up with TRBD1. The CDR3 totals 15 residues. V dropped 4 bases and J dropped 6; count of bases not matched to a gene: 5. The germline gives CDR1 SGDLS, CDR2 YYNGEE. The DNA of the CDR3 is TGTGCCAGCAGCCCCCCGGGACAGGGGGATGAAAAACTGTTTTTT. Translated: CASSPPGQGDEKLFF.

V is TRBV11-2 and J is TRBJ2-1; 8 nucleotides agree with TRBD2. The CDR3 is made up of 16 amino acids. The ends lost 0 bases at V and 4 bases at J; junction bases unmatched: 5. The V gene's germline CDR1 is SGHAT and CDR2 FQNNGV. CDR3 DNA sequence: TGTGCCAGCAGCTTAGATCAAGCGGGGGCATACAATGAGCAGTTCTTC. As protein: CASSLDQAGAYNEQFF.

There are many counts of this clone. The genes are TRBV27 and TRBJ1-6; D might be TRBD1 (6 bases). V lost 4 bases and J 10 bases, leaving 14 bases between the germline ends. The CDR3 has 14 amino acids. CDR1 is MNHEY, CDR2 SMNVEV, per germline (reference sequence). CDR3: CASSWQGLNSPLHF. The CDR3, as DNA: TGTGCCAGCAGTTGGCAGGGGTTAAACTCACCCCTCCACTTT.

Judged by abundance, this clone is medium-sized. The sample holds other DNA sequences that translate to the same CDR3. The V and J genes are TRBV27 and TRBJ2-7, with TRBD2 identical over 7 bases. V dropped 0 bases and J dropped 4; count of bases not matched to a gene: 6. Germline V lookup: CDR1 MNHEY, CDR2 SMNVEV (reference sequence). This CDR3 has 15 amino acids. The CDR3 nucleotides are TGTGCCAGCAGTTTATCGGGTGGGGGAGGGTACGAGCAGTACTTC. Its protein product is CASSLSGGGGYEQYF.

The chain employs TRBV4-1 and TRBJ2-5, with D perhaps matching TRBD1 or TRBD2 (5 bases each). The J call may be in error: the DNA end matches TRBJ2-7 better. Germline V gene data show CDR1 as MGHRA and CDR2 as YSYEKL. The CDR3 has 15 residues. The CDR3 DNA reads as TGCGCCAGCAGCCAAACCGGGACCAGCTCCTACGAGCAGTACTTC. It yields the protein CASSQTGTSSYEQYF.

V usage is TRBV5-4 and J usage is TRBJ1-1; no clear D gene. V lost 0 bases and J 5 bases, leaving 11 bases between the germline ends. The length of the CDR3 is 14 residues. From germline, CDR1 is SGHNT and CDR2 YYREEE (reference sequence). The CDR3 DNA reads TGTGCCAGCAGCTTGGGGTCCCGCGGAACTGAAGCTTTCTTT. It is translated as CASSLGSRGTEAFF.

This clone was picked up one time. The V and J genes are TRBV27 and TRBJ2-5; TRBD1 is a possible D gene (5 bases). The J call is in doubt because the DNA end fits TRBJ2-7 better. CDR3 length: 15 residues. From germline, CDR1 is MNHEY and CDR2 SMNVEV (reference sequence). As DNA, the CDR3 is TGTGCCAGCAGTTTAATCGGGCAGGGTAACTACGAGCAGTACTTC. Its protein product is CASSLIGQGNYEQYF.

The chain has TRBV6-1 and TRBJ1-1, with 7 bases matching TRBD1. Germline V gene sequence: CDR1 MNHNS, CDR2 SASEGT. V shed 6 bases and J 0 bases; nucleotides not matched to a gene: 4. The CDR3 covers 14 residues. The CDR3 here is CASRTGRMNTEAFF. For the CDR3, the DNA is TGTGCCAGCAGGACAGGGAGAATGAACACTGAAGCTTTCTTT.

The chain joins TRBV4-1 to TRBJ2-2; 9 bases are shared with TRBD1. CDR3 length equals 17 residues. V trimming: 0 bases; J trimming: 8 bases; junction bases outside the gene matches: 10. Germline CDR1 reads MGHRA; CDR2 reads YSYEKL. This CDR3 reads CASSQDGTGSFGGELFF. CDR3 nucleotide sequence: TGCGCCAGCAGCCAAGATGGGACAGGGTCCTTCGGGGGGGAGCTGTTTTTT.

This clone has a handful of counts. The chain joins TRBV6-1 to TRBJ2-2, with 7 bases lining up with TRBD2. Germline-derived CDR1 and CDR2 are MNHNS and SASEGT. Trimming removed 3 bases from V and 2 bases from J; junction bases left unmatched: 3. This CDR3 contains 15 residues. The CDR3 sequence: CASSEGLPNTGELFF. The DNA of the CDR3 is TGTGCCAGCAGTGAGGGACTACCCAACACCGGGGAGCTGTTTTTT.

CDR3 DNA: TGTGCCAGCAGCGCAATAGCGGGGGGGCCCAATGAGCAGTTCTTC. Protein sequence: CASSAIAGGPNEQFF. The V call is TRBV9, the J call TRBJ2-1; 11 bases line up with TRBD2. The J segment lost 6 bases and the V segment lost 3 bases, leaving 5 bases of the junction unmatched. This CDR3 has 15 amino acids. Germline values: CDR1 SGDLS, CDR2 YYNGEE.